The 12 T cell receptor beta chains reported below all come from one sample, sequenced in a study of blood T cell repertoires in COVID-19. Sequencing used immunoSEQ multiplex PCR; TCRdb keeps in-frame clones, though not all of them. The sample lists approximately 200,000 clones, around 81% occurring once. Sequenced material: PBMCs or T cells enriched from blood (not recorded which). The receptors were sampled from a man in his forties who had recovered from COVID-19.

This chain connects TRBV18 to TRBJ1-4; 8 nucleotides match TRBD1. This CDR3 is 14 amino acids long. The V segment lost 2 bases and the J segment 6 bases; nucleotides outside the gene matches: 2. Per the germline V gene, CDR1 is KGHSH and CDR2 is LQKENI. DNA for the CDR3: TGTGCCAGCTCACCAGACAGGGGCCATGAAAAACTGTTTTTT. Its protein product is CASSPDRGHEKLFF.

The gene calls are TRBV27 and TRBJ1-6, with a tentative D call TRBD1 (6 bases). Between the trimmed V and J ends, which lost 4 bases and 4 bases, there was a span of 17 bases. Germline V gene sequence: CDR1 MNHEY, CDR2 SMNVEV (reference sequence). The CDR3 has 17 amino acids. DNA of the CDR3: TGTGCCAGCAGTTCAAATTACGGGACACCGTATAATTCACCCCTCCACTTT. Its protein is CASSSNYGTPYNSPLHF.

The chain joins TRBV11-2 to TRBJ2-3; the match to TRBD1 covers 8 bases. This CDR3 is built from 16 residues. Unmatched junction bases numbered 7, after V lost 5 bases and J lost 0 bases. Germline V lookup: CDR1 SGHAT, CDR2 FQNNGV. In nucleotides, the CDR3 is TGTGCCAGCAGCGCAAGACAGGGGTATAGCACAGATACGCAGTATTTT. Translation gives CASSARQGYSTDTQYF.

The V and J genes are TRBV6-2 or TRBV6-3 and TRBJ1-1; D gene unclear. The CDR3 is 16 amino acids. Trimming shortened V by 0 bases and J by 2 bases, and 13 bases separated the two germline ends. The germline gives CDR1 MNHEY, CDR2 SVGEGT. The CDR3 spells CASSYSVQAYNTEAFF. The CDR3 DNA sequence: TGTGCCAGCAGTTACTCGGTCCAGGCTTATAACACTGAAGCTTTCTTT.

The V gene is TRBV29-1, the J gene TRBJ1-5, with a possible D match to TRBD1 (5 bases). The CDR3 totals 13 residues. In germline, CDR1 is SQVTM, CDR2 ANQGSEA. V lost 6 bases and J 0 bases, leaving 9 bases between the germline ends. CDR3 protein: CSVRGYSNQPQHF. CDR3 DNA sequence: TGCAGCGTAAGGGGTTATAGCAATCAGCCCCAGCATTTT.

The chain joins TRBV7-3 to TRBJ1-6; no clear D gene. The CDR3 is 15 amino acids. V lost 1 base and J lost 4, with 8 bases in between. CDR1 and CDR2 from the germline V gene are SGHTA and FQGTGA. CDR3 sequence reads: CASSLNPDYNSPLHF. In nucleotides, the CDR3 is TGTGCCAGCAGCTTAAATCCAGATTATAATTCACCCCTCCACTTT.

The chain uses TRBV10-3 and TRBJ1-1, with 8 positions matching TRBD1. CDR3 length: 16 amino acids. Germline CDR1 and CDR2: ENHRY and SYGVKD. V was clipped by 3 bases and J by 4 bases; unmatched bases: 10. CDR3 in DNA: TGTGCCATCAGTGACCTTGCAGGACAGGGACGCACTGAAGCTTTCTTT. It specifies CAISDLAGQGRTEAFF.

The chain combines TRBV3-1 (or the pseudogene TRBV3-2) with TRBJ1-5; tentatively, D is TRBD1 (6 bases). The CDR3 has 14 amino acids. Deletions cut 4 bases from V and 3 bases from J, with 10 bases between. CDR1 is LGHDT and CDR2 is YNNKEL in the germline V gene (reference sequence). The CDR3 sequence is CASSPHRDNQPQHF. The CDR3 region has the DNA TGTGCCAGCAGCCCCCACAGGGACAATCAGCCCCAGCATTTT.

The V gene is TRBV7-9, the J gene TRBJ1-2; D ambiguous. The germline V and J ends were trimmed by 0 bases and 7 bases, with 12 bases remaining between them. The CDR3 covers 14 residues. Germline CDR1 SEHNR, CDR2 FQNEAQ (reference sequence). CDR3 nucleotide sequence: TGTGCCAGCAGCTTAGCTTCCGGGGAAGGTGGCTACACCTTC. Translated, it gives CASSLASGEGGYTF.

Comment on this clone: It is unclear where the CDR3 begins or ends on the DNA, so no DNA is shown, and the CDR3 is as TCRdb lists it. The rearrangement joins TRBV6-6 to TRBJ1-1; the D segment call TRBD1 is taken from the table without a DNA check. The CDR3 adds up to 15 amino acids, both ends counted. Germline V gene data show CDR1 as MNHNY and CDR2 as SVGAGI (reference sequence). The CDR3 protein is CASSSSTGRTTEAFF.

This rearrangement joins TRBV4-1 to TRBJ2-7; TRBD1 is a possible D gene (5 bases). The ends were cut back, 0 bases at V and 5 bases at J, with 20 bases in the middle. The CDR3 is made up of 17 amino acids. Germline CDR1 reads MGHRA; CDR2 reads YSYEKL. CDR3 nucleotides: TGCGCCAGCAGCCAAGATCGCTCGATCCAGGGCTTCGACGAGCAGTACTTC. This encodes CASSQDRSIQGFDEQYF.

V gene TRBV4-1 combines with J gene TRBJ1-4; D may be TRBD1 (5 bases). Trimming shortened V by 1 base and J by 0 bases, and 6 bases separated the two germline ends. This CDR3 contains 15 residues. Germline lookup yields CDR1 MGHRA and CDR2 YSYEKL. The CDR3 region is CASSQGGPTNEKLFF. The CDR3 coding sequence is TGCGCCAGCAGCCAAGGGGGCCCAACTAATGAAAAACTGTTTTTT.